This T cell receptor beta chain originates from a study of blood T cell repertoires in COVID-19. Study as a whole: Samples came from the United States, Italy and Spain, spanning acute and convalescent COVID-19.

Under the authors' procedure: From reference gene primer amplification, estimates of nucleated cell counts were derived. Profiling relied on immunoSEQ multiplex PCR, and the TCRdb table lists in-frame clones only, not all of them. V, J and clone size are taken as reported in that table, and D and trimming were inferred from the DNA itself. Here the sample spans about 220,000 clones, approximately 84% being singletons. With 5 bases clipped from V and 7 bases from J, the junction kept 6 bases outside the gene matches. This CDR3 is built from 13 residues. Germline-derived CDR1 and CDR2 are MDHEN and SYDVKM.

The material sequenced was PBMCs or T cells enriched from blood (not recorded which). This TCR was sampled from a man aged 35 to 55 who had recovered from COVID-19. The rearrangement links TRBV28 to TRBJ1-2; 8 nucleotides match TRBD1. CDR3 residues: CASSPGQGAGYTF. In DNA, the CDR3 is TGTGCCAGCAGTCCCGGACAGGGTGCTGGCTACACCTTC.